This paragraph reports one T cell receptor beta chain. The data belong to a study of blood T cell repertoires in COVID-19. The V end was cut by 6 bases, the J end by 3 bases, with 15 bases between. CDR1 and CDR2 from the germline V gene are KGHDR and SFDVKD. The CDR3 is made up of 15 amino acids. Per the authors' pipeline: Scientists estimated how many nucleated cells there were by amplifying reference gene primers. Some clones are missing from TCRdb's copy, which holds only in-frame ones; the method was immunoSEQ multiplex PCR. Clonal size and the V and J genes are those of that table, whereas D and trimming came from the DNA. The top ten clones hold around 15% of a sample with 150,000 to 200,000 clones, 80% of them seen once. Within 2 weeks before study entry, exposed participants met a COVID-19 case.

Specimen: PBMCs or T cells enriched from blood (not recorded which). The chain is built from TRBV24-1 and TRBJ2-3, with a weak D call TRBD2 (7 bases). This sequence was found in a man aged 60 to 75 who had been exposed to COVID-19. The CDR3 loop is CATSSWGRETDTQYF. CDR3 DNA: TGTGCCACCAGTTCTTGGGGGCGGGAGACAGATACGCAGTATTTT.